The present T cell receptor beta chain was sequenced within a study of blood T cell repertoires in COVID-19. Across the whole study: Whether acute or convalescent, the COVID-19 samples came from the United States, Italy and Spain. PBMCs, B-cell-depleted T cells, or T cells were the source of the cDNA or gDNA that made up the material.

Per the authors' pipeline: Estimation of nucleated cell counts relied on the amplification of reference gene primers. TCRdb keeps only in-frame clones here, not all; method: immunoSEQ multiplex PCR. V and J calls and clone size are as listed in that table; D and trimming were resolved from the DNA. This sample carries more than 110,000 clones, roughly 84% of them seen once, and the ten largest clones take over 7%. The sequence came from a human donor in a cohort sampled during active COVID-19. Sequenced: peripheral blood.

CDR3 protein: CASSADTVSGNTIYF. Here the CDR3 DNA reads TGTGCCAGTAGTGCCGACACCGTCTCTGGAAACACCATATATTTT. The V gene is TRBV19, the J gene TRBJ1-3, with D unclear. V lost 5 bases and J lost 0, with 11 bases in between. Germline values: CDR1 LNHDA, CDR2 SQIVND (reference sequence). The CDR3 extends over 15 amino acids.